The 17 T cell receptor beta chains in this list originate from one sample, sequenced in a study of cytomegalovirus exposure and HLA in healthy donors. PCR used 60 Vbeta primers and 13 Jbeta primers. TCRdb keeps only in-frame clones here, not all; method: immunoSEQ multiplex PCR. This table holds 150,000 or so clones, around 80% found once. The sample taken for sequencing was PBMCs. These receptors were collected from a woman in her fifties or sixties in good health and CMV-seropositive.

The chain recombines TRBV5-1 with TRBJ2-2, with TRBD1 matching over 9 bases. Per germline, CDR1 SGHRS and CDR2 YFSETQ. Trimming at V came to 4 bases and at J to 4 bases, leaving 8 bases not matched to a gene. The CDR3 is 16 amino acids. This CDR3 reads CASSERDRVATGELFF. CDR3 nucleotide sequence: TGCGCCAGCAGCGAACGGGACAGGGTAGCCACCGGGGAGCTGTTTTTT.

The rearrangement uses TRBV11-2 and TRBJ2-5; 10 bases are shared with TRBD2. Trimming at V came to 0 bases and at J to 4 bases, leaving 8 bases not matched to a gene. Germline V gene lookup returns CDR1 SGHAT and CDR2 FQNNGV. The CDR3 sequence is 17 residues long. The CDR3, as DNA: TGTGCCAGCAGCTTAGAAAGGGCTAGCGGGGGACGAGAGACCCAGTACTTC. Translating it yields CASSLERASGGRETQYF. Using reference TRBV11-2 and TRBJ2-5 for the parts outside the CDR3, the full variable domain is EAGVAQSPRYKIIEKRQSVAFWCNPISGHATLYWYQQILGQGPKLLIQFQNNGVVDDSQLPKDRFSAERLKGVDSTLKIQPAKLEDSAVYLCASSLERASGGRETQYFGPGTRLLVL.

The chain recombines TRBV4-1 with TRBJ2-2, with TRBD2 identical over 11 bases. From germline, CDR1 is MGHRA and CDR2 YSYEKL. The CDR3 has 18 residues. The trim removed 0 bases at V and 2 bases at J, leaving 5 bases unmatched. The CDR3 coding sequence is TGCGCCAGCAGCCAAGATGGGACTAGCGGTTATAACACCGGGGAGCTGTTTTTT. Amino acids: CASSQDGTSGYNTGELFF.

This chain joins TRBV27 and TRBJ1-2; possible D gene TRBD1, 5 bases. Germline V lookup: CDR1 MNHEY, CDR2 SMNVEV (reference sequence). The ends were cut back, 0 bases at V and 6 bases at J, with 11 bases in the middle. This CDR3 has 14 amino acids. The CDR3: CASSLSEGLDGYTF. The CDR3 coding sequence is TGTGCCAGCAGTTTATCAGAGGGACTGGATGGCTACACCTTC.

The rearrangement joins TRBV7-2 to TRBJ2-7; D is perhaps TRBD1 (5 bases). This CDR3 comprises 15 residues. Between the trimmed V and J ends, which lost 1 base and 2 bases, there was a span of 12 bases. Germline V CDR1 and CDR2: SGHTA, FQGNSA. CDR3 DNA sequence: TGTGCCAGCAGCTTAGAGCCAGGGCATCCCTACGAGCAGTACTTC. This codes for CASSLEPGHPYEQYF.

This clone was detected only once. The chain is built from TRBV25-1 and TRBJ2-7; TRBD2 might be the D (6 bases). This CDR3 is built from 13 residues. Germline V gives CDR1 MGHDK, CDR2 SYGVNS. The V end was cut by 10 bases, the J end by 2 bases, with 15 bases between. As DNA, the CDR3 is TGTGCCACTACTAGCTTTAGTACCTACGAGCAGTACTTC. Its translation is CATTSFSTYEQYF.

The chain uses TRBV10-3 and TRBJ1-5, with 8 bases matching TRBD1. With V trimmed by 2 bases and J by 6 bases, 3 bases remained unmatched. CDR3 length: 14 residues. CDR1 and CDR2 from the germline V gene are ENHRY and SYGVKD. The CDR3, as DNA: TGTGCCATCAGTGAGGGACAGGGACTTCAGCCCCAGCATTTT. It yields the protein CAISEGQGLQPQHF.

V usage is TRBV5-1 and J usage is TRBJ2-2, with 10 nucleotides matching TRBD1. Germline values: CDR1 SGHRS, CDR2 YFSETQ. The V and J ends lost 4 bases and 5 bases, in that order; junction bases with no gene match: 8. There are 16 residues in the CDR3. The DNA for the CDR3 is TGCGCCAGCAGCCTGCAAGGGACAGGGGCGACCGGGGAGCTGTTTTTT. It yields the protein CASSLQGTGATGELFF.

This clone appeared a few times. The chain recombines TRBV6-5 with TRBJ1-5; D perhaps matches TRBD1 (5 bases). Trimming took off 6 bases at V and 0 bases at J, with 12 bases between the two ends. This CDR3 spans 15 amino acids. Per the germline V gene, CDR1 is MNHEY and CDR2 is SVGAGI. This CDR3 reads CASRGPGHSNQPQHF. The CDR3 DNA sequence: TGTGCCAGCAGGGGGCCCGGGCATAGCAATCAGCCCCAGCATTTT.

This rearrangement joins TRBV18 to TRBJ1-1, with a possible D match to TRBD1 (6 bases). V was pared by 5 bases and J by 0 bases, with 13 bases between. CDR1 is KGHSH, CDR2 LQKENI, per germline. This CDR3 has 15 residues. The CDR3 is CASSIRTDLNTEAFF. CDR3 coding DNA: TGTGCCAGCTCAATAAGGACAGACCTGAACACTGAAGCTTTCTTT.

V is TRBV27 and J is TRBJ2-7; 12 bases map to TRBD1. The CDR3 has 16 residues. Germline-derived CDR1 and CDR2 are MNHEY and SMNVEV (reference sequence). Trimming at V came to 6 bases and at J to 3 bases, leaving 9 bases not matched to a gene. The CDR3 loop is CASRLTGTGGHYEQYF. CDR3 coding DNA: TGTGCCAGCAGACTTACCGGGACAGGGGGCCACTACGAGCAGTACTTC.

The gene calls are TRBV9 and TRBJ2-6; the match to TRBD1 covers 10 bases. The CDR3 contains 17 residues. CDR1 is SGDLS and CDR2 is YYNGEE in the germline V gene. Trimming removed 2 bases from V and 4 bases from J; junction bases left unmatched: 6. The CDR3 coding sequence is TGTGCCAGCAGCGTTGGGGACAGGGGATCGGGGGCCAACGTCCTGACTTTC. Residues: CASSVGDRGSGANVLTF.

The CDR3 region is CASKGRNTMNTEAFF. In DNA form, the CDR3 reads TGTGCCAGCAAGGGGCGGAACACTATGAACACTGAAGCTTTCTTT. The J gene is TRBJ1-1, the V gene TRBV2, with D possibly being TRBD1 (5 bases). Germline V gene data show CDR1 as SNHLY and CDR2 as FYNNEI. The CDR3 is 15 amino acids. V was trimmed by 7 bases and J by 0 bases, leaving 15 bases between them.

J is TRBJ1-2 and V is TRBV7-8; the D is unclear. CDR1 SGHVS and CDR2 FQNEAQ come from the germline V gene. The V gene lost 1 base and the J gene lost 8 bases, with 20 bases spanning the gap. CDR3 length: 16 residues. The CDR3 is CASSLDPRGTQVGYTF. In DNA, the CDR3 is TGTGCCAGCAGCTTAGACCCACGGGGTACCCAGGTGGGCTACACCTTC.

This clone has a handful of counts. Different DNA sequences within this sample yield the same CDR3. The gene calls are TRBV6-6 and TRBJ1-1; 8 nucleotides line up with TRBD1. V lost 4 bases, J lost 1 base, and 2 bases stayed unmatched. The CDR3 sequence is 14 residues long. Per germline, CDR1 MNHNY and CDR2 SVGAGI (reference sequence). The CDR3 protein is CASSSGQGNTEAFF. CDR3 coding DNA: TGTGCCAGCAGTTCCGGACAGGGGAACACTGAAGCTTTCTTT.

This clone appeared a single time. The chain joins TRBV5-8 to TRBJ1-4; D call uncertain. Germline-derived CDR1 and CDR2 are SGHTS and YDEGEE. CDR3 size: 14 residues. V lost 4 bases, J lost 3 bases, and 10 bases lay in between. CDR3 in amino acids: CASSKPGPNEKLFF. The DNA for the CDR3 is TGTGCCAGCAGCAAGCCAGGCCCTAATGAAAAACTGTTTTTT.

In this sample, this clone turned up a few times. This chain joins TRBV11-2 and TRBJ2-2; 8 bases are a match to TRBD2. The J segment lost 4 bases and the V segment lost 4 bases, leaving 14 bases of the junction unmatched. Per germline, CDR1 SGHAT and CDR2 FQNNGV. The CDR3 is 18 residues long. The CDR3 DNA sequence: TGTGCCAGCAGCTCGCTACGATCAGCGGGGGCTCTCACCGGGGAGCTGTTTTTT. As protein: CASSSLRSAGALTGELFF. The full variable domain, in which reference TRBV11-2 and TRBJ2-2 provide the parts outside the CDR3, is EAGVAQSPRYKIIEKRQSVAFWCNPISGHATLYWYQQILGQGPKLLIQFQNNGVVDDSQLPKDRFSAERLKGVDSTLKIQPAKLEDSAVYLCASSSLRSAGALTGELFFGEGSRLTVL.